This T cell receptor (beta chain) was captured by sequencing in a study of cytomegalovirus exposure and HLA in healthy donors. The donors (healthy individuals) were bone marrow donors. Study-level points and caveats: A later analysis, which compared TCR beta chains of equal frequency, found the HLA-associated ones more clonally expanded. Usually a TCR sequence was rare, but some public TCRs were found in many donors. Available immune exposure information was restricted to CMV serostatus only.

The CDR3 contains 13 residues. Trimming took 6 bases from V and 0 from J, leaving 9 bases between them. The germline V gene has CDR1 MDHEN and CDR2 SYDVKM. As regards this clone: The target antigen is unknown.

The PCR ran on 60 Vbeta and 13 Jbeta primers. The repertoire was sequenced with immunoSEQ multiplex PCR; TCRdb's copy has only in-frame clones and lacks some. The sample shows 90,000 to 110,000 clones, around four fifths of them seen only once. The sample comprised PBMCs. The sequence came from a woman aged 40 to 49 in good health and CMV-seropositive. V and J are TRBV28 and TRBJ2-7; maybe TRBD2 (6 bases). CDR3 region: CASRPGSSYEQYF. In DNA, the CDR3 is TGTGCCAGCAGACCCGGGAGCTCCTACGAGCAGTACTTC.